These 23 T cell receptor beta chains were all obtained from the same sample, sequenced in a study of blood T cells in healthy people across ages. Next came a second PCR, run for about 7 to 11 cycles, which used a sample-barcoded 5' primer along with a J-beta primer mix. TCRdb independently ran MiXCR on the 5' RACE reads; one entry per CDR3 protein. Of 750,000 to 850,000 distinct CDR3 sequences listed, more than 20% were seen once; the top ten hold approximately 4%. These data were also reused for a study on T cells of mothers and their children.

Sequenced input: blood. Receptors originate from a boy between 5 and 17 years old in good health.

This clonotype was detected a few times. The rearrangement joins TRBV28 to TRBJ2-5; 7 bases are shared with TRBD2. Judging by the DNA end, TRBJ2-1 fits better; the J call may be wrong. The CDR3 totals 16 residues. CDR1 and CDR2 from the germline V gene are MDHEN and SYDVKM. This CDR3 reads CASSGRLAGDRSEQFF. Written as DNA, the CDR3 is TGTGCCAGCAGCGGGAGACTAGCAGGAGACCGGAGTGAGCAGTTCTTC.

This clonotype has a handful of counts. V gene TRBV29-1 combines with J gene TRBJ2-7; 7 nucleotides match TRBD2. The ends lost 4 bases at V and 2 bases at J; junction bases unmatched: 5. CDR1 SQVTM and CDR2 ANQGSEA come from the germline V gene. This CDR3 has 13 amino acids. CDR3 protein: CSVVSSGAYEQYF. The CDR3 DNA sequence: TGCAGCGTTGTATCTAGCGGAGCCTACGAGCAGTACTTC.

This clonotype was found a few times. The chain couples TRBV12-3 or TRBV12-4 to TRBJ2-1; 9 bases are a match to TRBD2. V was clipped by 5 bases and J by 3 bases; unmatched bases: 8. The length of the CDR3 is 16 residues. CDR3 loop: CASSPIAGAFYNEQFF. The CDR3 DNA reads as TGTGCCAGCAGTCCAATAGCGGGAGCATTCTACAATGAGCAGTTCTTC.

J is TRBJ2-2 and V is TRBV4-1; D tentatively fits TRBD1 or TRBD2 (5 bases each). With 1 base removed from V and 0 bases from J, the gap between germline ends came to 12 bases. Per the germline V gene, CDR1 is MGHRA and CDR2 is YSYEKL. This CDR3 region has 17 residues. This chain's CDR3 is CASSQAQVGANTGELFF. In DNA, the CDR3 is TGCGCCAGCAGCCAAGCACAGGTCGGGGCGAACACCGGGGAGCTGTTTTTT.

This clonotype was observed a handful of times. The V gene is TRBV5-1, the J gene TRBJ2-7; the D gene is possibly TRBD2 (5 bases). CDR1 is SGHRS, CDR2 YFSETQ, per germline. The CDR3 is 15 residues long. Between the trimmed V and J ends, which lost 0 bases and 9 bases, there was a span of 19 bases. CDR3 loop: CASSLEGSGVSGQYF. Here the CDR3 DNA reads TGCGCCAGCAGCTTGGAGGGAAGCGGTGTTAGTGGGCAGTACTTC. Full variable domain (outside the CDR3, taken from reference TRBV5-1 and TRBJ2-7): KAGVTQTPRYLIKTRGQQVTLSCSPISGHRSVSWYQQTPGQGLQFLFEYFSETQRNKGNFPGRFSGRQFSNSRSEMNVSTLELGDSALYLCASSLEGSGVSGQYFGPGTRLTVT.

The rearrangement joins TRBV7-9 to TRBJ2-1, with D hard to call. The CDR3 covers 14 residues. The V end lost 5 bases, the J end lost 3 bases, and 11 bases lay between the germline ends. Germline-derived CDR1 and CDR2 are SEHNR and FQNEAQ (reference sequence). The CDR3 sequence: CASSGPSVYNEQFF. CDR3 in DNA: TGTGCCAGCAGCGGTCCTTCAGTCTACAATGAGCAGTTCTTC.

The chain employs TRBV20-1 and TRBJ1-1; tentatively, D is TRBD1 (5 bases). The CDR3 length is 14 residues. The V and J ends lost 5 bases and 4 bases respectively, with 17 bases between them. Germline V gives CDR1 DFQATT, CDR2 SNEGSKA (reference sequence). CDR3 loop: CSAWIGASGTEAFF. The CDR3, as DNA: TGCAGTGCTTGGATCGGGGCCTCGGGCACTGAAGCTTTCTTT.

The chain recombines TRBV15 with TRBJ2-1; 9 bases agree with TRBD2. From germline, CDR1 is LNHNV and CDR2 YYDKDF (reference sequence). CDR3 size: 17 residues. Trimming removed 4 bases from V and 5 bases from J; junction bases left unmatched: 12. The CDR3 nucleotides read TGTGCCACCAGCATCGGGACTAGCCTAAGAGGGGACAATGAGCAGTTCTTC. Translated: CATSIGTSLRGDNEQFF.

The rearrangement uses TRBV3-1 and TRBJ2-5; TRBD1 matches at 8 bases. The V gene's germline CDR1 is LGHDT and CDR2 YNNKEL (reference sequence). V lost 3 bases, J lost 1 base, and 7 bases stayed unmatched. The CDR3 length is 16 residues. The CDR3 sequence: CASSHGTGTFQETQYF. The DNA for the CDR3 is TGTGCCAGCAGCCACGGGACAGGAACCTTCCAAGAGACCCAGTACTTC.

In nucleotides, the CDR3 is TGCAGCGCGGGGGGGCAGGCGGATGGCTACACCTTC. It specifies CSAGGQADGYTF. This chain connects TRBV29-1 to TRBJ1-2, with D maybe TRBD1 (6 bases). CDR3 size: 12 residues. Trimming took off 7 bases at V and 6 bases at J, with 15 bases between the two ends. The germline CDR1 and CDR2 sequences are SQVTM and ANQGSEA.

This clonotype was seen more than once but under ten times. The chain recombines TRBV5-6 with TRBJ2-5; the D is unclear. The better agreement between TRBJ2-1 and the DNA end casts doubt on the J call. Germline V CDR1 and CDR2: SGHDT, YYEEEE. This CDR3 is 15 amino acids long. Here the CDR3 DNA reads TGTGCCAGCAGCTTGGAGGTAGCAGTCTACAATGAGCAGTTCTTC. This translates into CASSLEVAVYNEQFF.

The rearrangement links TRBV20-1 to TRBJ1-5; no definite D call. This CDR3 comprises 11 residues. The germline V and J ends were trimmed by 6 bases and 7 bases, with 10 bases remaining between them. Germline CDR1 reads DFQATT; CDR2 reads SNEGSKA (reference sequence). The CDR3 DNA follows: TGCAGTGCGGGAACCGTCCAGCCCCAGCATTTT. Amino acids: CSAGTVQPQHF.

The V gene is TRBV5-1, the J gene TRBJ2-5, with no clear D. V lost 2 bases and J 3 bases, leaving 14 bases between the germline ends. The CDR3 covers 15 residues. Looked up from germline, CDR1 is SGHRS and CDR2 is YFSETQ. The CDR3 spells CASSFGSGVEETQYF. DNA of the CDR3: TGCGCCAGCAGCTTCGGGTCAGGCGTCGAAGAGACCCAGTACTTC. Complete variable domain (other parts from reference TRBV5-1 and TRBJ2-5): KAGVTQTPRYLIKTRGQQVTLSCSPISGHRSVSWYQQTPGQGLQFLFEYFSETQRNKGNFPGRFSGRQFSNSRSEMNVSTLELGDSALYLCASSFGSGVEETQYFGPGTRLLVL.

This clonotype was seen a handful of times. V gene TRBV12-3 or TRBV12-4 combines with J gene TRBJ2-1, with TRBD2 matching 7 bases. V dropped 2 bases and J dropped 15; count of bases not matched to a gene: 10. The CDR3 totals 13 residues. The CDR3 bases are TGTGCCAGCAGTTTATTGGAGGGAGGGCAGGTGTTCTTC. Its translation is CASSLLEGGQVFF.

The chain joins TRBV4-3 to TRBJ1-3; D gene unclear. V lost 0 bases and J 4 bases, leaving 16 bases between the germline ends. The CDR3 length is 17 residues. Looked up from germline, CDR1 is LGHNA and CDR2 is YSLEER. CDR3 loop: CASSQEVLRVEGNTIYF. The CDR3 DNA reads TGCGCCAGCAGCCAAGAAGTACTTCGGGTAGAAGGAAACACCATATATTTT.

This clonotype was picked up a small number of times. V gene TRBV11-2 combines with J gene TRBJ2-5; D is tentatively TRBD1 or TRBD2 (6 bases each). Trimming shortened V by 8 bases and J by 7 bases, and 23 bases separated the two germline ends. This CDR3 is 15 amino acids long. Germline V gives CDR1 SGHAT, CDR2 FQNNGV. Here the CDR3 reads CASSPTMGGEGTQYF. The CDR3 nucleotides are TGTGCCAGCTCCCCTACAATGGGGGGCGAGGGGACCCAGTACTTC.

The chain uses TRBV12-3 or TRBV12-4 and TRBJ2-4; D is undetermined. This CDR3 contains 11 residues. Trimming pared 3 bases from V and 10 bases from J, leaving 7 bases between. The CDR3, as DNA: TGTGCCAGCAGTTTGGGTCTGATTCAGTACTTC. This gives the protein CASSLGLIQYF.

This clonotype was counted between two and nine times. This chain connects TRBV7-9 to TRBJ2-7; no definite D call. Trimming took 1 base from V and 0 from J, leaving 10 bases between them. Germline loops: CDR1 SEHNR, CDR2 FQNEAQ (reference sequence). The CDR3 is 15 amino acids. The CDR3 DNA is TGTGCCAGCAGCTTAGTTGACGTCAGCTCCTACGAGCAGTACTTC. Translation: CASSLVDVSSYEQYF.

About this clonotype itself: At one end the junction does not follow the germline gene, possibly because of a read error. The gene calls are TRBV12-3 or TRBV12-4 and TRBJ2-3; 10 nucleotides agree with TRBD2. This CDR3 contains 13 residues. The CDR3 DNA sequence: TGTGCCAGCGAACTAGCGGGAACAGATGCGCAGTATTTT. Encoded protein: CASELAGTDAQYF.

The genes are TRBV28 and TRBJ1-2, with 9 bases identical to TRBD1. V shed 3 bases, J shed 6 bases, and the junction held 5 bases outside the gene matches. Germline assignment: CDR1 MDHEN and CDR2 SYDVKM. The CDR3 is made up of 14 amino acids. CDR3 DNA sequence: TGTGCCAGCAGTTTCAACAGGGGGCTCGATGGCTACACCTTC. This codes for CASSFNRGLDGYTF.

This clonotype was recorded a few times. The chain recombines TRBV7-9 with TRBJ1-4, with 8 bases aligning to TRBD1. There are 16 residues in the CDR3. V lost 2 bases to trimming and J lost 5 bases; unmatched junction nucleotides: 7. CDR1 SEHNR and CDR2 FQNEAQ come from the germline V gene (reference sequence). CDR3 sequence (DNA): TGTGCCAGCAGCTTATCGATCGACAGGGGAAATGAAAAACTGTTTTTT. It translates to CASSLSIDRGNEKLFF.

CDR3 DNA sequence: TGTGCCAGCAGTTTAATGTCAGGGGTGGCCCCTGGAGAGACCCAGTACTTC. Translation: CASSLMSGVAPGETQYF. The rearrangement joins TRBV27 to TRBJ2-5; D may be TRBD1 (6 bases). Trimming left V 2 bases short and J 4 bases short, with 20 bases between. The CDR3 is made up of 17 amino acids. The V gene's germline CDR1 is MNHEY and CDR2 SMNVEV (reference sequence).

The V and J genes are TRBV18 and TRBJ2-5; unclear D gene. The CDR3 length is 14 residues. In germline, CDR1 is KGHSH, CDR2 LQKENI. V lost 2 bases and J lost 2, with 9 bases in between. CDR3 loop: CASSPYDGQETQYF. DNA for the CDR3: TGTGCCAGCTCACCATATGACGGACAAGAGACCCAGTACTTC.